The 5 T cell receptor beta chains below come from one sample, sequenced in a study of CD8+ T cells in alopecia areata. Treatment given: oral pan-JAK inhibitor, 5-10 mg twice daily. Extraction and reverse transcription of RNA yielded cDNA as the sequencing template. Only in-frame clones appear in the TCRdb table, and some are missing; sequencing was by immunoSEQ multiplex PCR. Of over 250,000 clones detected, about 62% appear once; the ten largest clones hold 0.75% to 0.95%. The sequencing used CD4+ T cells sorted from blood, collected between weeks 51 and 52, from a patient treated with tofacitinib. The receptors stem from a human donor with alopecia areata.

This clone was detected a few times. V is TRBV30 and J is TRBJ1-1; 9 nucleotides match TRBD1. This CDR3 has 14 amino acids. The germline V gene has CDR1 GTSNPN and CDR2 SVGIG (reference sequence). V lost 4 bases, J lost 4 bases, and 7 bases stayed unmatched. CDR3 sequence: CAWTLDRGSTEAFF. The CDR3, as DNA: TGTGCCTGGACCCTGGACAGGGGAAGCACTGAAGCTTTCTTT.

The rearrangement joins TRBV20-1 to TRBJ1-2; D ambiguous. The V end was cut by 3 bases, the J end by 8 bases, with 4 bases between. This CDR3 spans 9 amino acids. Germline loops: CDR1 DFQATT, CDR2 SNEGSKA (reference sequence). The CDR3 protein is CSASPGYTF. CDR3 nucleotides: TGCAGTGCTAGCCCCGGCTACACCTTC.

The chain is built from TRBV13 and TRBJ1-2; D is undetermined. Germline CDR1 reads PRHDT; CDR2 reads FYEKMQ (reference sequence). The CDR3 has 12 residues. V lost 2 bases and J 8 bases, leaving 9 bases between the germline ends. CDR3 in amino acids: CASSLRYAGYTF. CDR3 in DNA: TGTGCCAGCAGCTTAAGATACGCGGGCTACACCTTC.

The V and J genes are TRBV27 and TRBJ2-7; 8 bases are shared with TRBD1. V lost 5 bases and J lost 3; bases outside the gene matches: 6. This CDR3 contains 14 residues. CDR1 is MNHEY, CDR2 SMNVEV, per germline (reference sequence). The CDR3 DNA sequence: TGTGCCAGCAGTCAAAGGACAGGGTACTACGAGCAGTACTTC. It translates to CASSQRTGYYEQYF.

This clone was counted once. V usage is TRBV10-3 and J usage is TRBJ1-2, with 8 bases matching TRBD1. V lost 2 bases and J lost 2; bases outside the gene matches: 4. CDR1 ENHRY and CDR2 SYGVKD come from the germline V gene. The CDR3 runs 15 residues. The CDR3 coding sequence is TGTGCCATCAGTGAGGGACAGGGTTGGAACTATGGCTACACCTTC. Protein: CAISEGQGWNYGYTF.